These 3 T cell receptor beta chains were sequenced from one sample in a study of T cell responses to AZD1222 COVID-19 vaccine. Using immunoSEQ multiplex PCR, the repertoire was profiled, and TCRdb retains in-frame clones only, with some absent. Among tens of thousands of clones, approximately 80% were seen once, and the ten largest hold roughly 3.6%. The starting material was peripheral blood, obtained 28 days after the second AZD1222 dose. The receptors stem from an adult who received the AZD1222 COVID-19 vaccine.

V is TRBV10-3 and J is TRBJ1-1, with D possibly matching TRBD1 (5 bases). V lost 0 bases and J 1 base, leaving 9 bases between the germline ends. The CDR3 covers 15 residues. Germline V CDR1 and CDR2: ENHRY, SYGVKD. The CDR3 nucleotides are TGTGCCATCAGTGAGTCGATGGGGGAGAACACTGAAGCTTTCTTT. Residues: CAISESMGENTEAFF.

The chain uses TRBV11-3 and TRBJ2-3; a possible D gene is TRBD2 (6 bases). This CDR3 spans 18 amino acids. With 1 base removed from V and 1 base from J, the gap between germline ends came to 18 bases. CDR1 SGHNT and CDR2 YENEEA come from the germline V gene. The CDR3 is CASSLGQVGGGGTDTQYF. CDR3 sequence (DNA): TGTGCCAGCAGCTTAGGCCAAGTAGGTGGCGGGGGCACAGATACGCAGTATTTT.

The chain combines TRBV2 with TRBJ1-2; perhaps TRBD1 as D (6 bases). V was shortened by 7 bases and J by 12 bases, with 24 bases between the two germline ends. Germline V gene data show CDR1 as SNHLY and CDR2 as FYNNEI. The CDR3 totals 14 residues. The CDR3 loop is CASKGVVAGGYDTF. As DNA, the CDR3 is TGTGCCAGCAAGGGGGTGGTAGCGGGGGGCTACGACACCTTC.